Listed here is a single T cell receptor beta chain. The junction had 7 bases not matched to a gene; V was cut back by 10 bases and J by 5 bases. Per germline, CDR1 MNHEY and CDR2 SMNVEV (reference sequence). This CDR3 is 14 amino acids long. These data come from a study of blood T cell repertoires in COVID-19. Background on the study: From T cells, B-cell-depleted T cells, or PBMCs came the material, which was cDNA or gDNA.

Repertoires were generated with immunoSEQ multiplex PCR, while TCRdb's copy carries only in-frame clones and drops some. The sample consists of approximately 70,000 clones, about four fifths of them appearing once. Sequenced material: peripheral blood. This sequence was found in a woman aged 55-70 years with acute or convalescent COVID-19. The chain employs TRBV27 and TRBJ1-5; 11 bases agree with TRBD1. CDR3 in amino acids: CATSGTGGYQPQHF. CDR3 nucleotides: TGTGCCACCTCCGGGACAGGGGGGTATCAGCCCCAGCATTTT.